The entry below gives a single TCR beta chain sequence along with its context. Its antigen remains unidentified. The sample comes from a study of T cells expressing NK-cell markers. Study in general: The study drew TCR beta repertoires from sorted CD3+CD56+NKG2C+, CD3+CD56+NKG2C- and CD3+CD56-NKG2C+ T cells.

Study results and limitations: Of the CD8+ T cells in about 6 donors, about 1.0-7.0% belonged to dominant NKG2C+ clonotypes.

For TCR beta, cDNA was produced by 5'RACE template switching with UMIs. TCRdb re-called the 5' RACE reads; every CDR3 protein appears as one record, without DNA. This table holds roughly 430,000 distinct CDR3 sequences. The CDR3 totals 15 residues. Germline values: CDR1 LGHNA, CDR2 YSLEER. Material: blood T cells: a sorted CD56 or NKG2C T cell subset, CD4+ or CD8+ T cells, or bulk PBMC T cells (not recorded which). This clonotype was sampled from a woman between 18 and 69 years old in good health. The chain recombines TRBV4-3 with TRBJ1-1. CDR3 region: CASSQWTGRDTEAFF.